The 11 T cell receptor beta chains presented below share a single source sample, sequenced in a study of T cell responses to AZD1222 COVID-19 vaccine. Generated by immunoSEQ multiplex PCR, the TCRdb table keeps only in-frame clones and is missing some. Of approximately 160,000 clones listed, approximately 90% are singletons. This specimen consisted of peripheral blood, obtained on day 0 of AZD1222 vaccination. The receptors come from an adult in good health.

The chain links TRBV28 to TRBJ1-3; 7 bases map to TRBD1. CDR1 is MDHEN and CDR2 is SYDVKM in the germline V gene. This CDR3 is 16 amino acids long. V lost 8 bases and J lost 0; bases outside the gene matches: 10. For the CDR3, the DNA is TGTGCCAGCGGCGGACAGGCAGCAAACTCTGGAAACACCATATATTTT. It translates to CASGGQAANSGNTIYF.

CDR3 sequence reads: CASKRGDTQYF. CDR3 DNA sequence: TGTGCCAGCAAAAGGGGAGATACGCAGTATTTT. The V call is TRBV12-3 or TRBV12-4, the J call TRBJ2-3; D may be TRBD1 (5 bases). The CDR3 is made up of 11 amino acids. V lost 7 bases and J lost 5, with 7 bases in between.

The chain uses TRBV11-2 and TRBJ2-1; TRBD2 aligns across 8 bases. The CDR3 extends over 16 amino acids. Germline loops: CDR1 SGHAT, CDR2 FQNNGV. Trimming took 1 base from V and 4 from J; bases not matched to a gene: 6. CDR3 nucleotide sequence: TGTGCCAGCAGCTTAGCCGGGACTAGAGGGTACAATGAGCAGTTCTTC. Amino acids: CASSLAGTRGYNEQFF.

V is TRBV19 and J is TRBJ1-5; 8 bases map to TRBD1. Germline loops: CDR1 LNHDA, CDR2 SQIVND (reference sequence). J gave up 0 bases and V 4 bases, and 5 bases lay outside the gene matches. This CDR3 comprises 16 residues. The CDR3: CASSRDRSYSNQPQHF. The CDR3 DNA follows: TGTGCCAGTAGTAGGGACAGGTCGTATAGCAATCAGCCCCAGCATTTT.

The chain recombines TRBV24-1 with TRBJ1-5; D is possibly TRBD1 (6 bases). Per germline, CDR1 KGHDR and CDR2 SFDVKD. Trimming took off 5 bases at V and 9 bases at J, with 10 bases between the two ends. The CDR3 is 12 amino acids. The CDR3 DNA reads TGTGCCACCAGTGGAGGAGGGGGGCCCCAGCATTTT. It yields the protein CATSGGGGPQHF.

This chain links TRBV7-3 with TRBJ2-5, with 8 bases identical to TRBD1. The V gene end was trimmed by 5 bases and the J gene end by 2 bases; junction bases not matched to a gene: 1. CDR3 length equals 13 residues. Looked up from germline, CDR1 is SGHTA and CDR2 is FQGTGA. The CDR3 DNA reads TGTGCCAGCAGCCGGGACAGGCAAGAGACCCAGTACTTC. Translated: CASSRDRQETQYF. Combining the CDR3 with reference TRBV7-3 and TRBJ2-5 gives the whole variable domain GAGVSQTPSNKVTEKGKYVELRCDPISGHTALYWYRQSLGQGPEFLIYFQGTGAADDSGLPNDRFFAVRPEGSVSTLKIQRTERGDSAVYLCASSRDRQETQYFGPGTRLLVL.

The CDR3 nucleotides read TGTGCCAGCAGCTTAGAAGTCGCGCGGGGGCTTGAAGCTTTCTTT. Amino acid sequence: CASSLEVARGLEAFF. The V and J genes are TRBV11-2 and TRBJ1-1, with TRBD1 as a possible D gene (6 bases). CDR3 length: 15 residues. The germline V and J ends were trimmed by 0 bases and 7 bases, with 15 bases remaining between them. Germline V gene lookup returns CDR1 SGHAT and CDR2 FQNNGV.

The V and J genes are TRBV5-6 and TRBJ2-3; D is undetermined. The V end was cut by 1 base, the J end by 10 bases, with 10 bases between. This CDR3 has 12 amino acids. CDR1 and CDR2 from the germline V gene are SGHDT and YYEEEE. The CDR3 region is CASSLLGLAQYF. CDR3 nucleotide sequence: TGTGCCAGCAGCTTGTTGGGGTTGGCGCAGTATTTT.

In its sample, this clone was seen once. The chain links TRBV15 to TRBJ2-7, with D hard to call. This CDR3 has 14 residues. CDR1 and CDR2 from the germline V gene are LNHNV and YYDKDF (reference sequence). V lost 0 bases and J 4 bases, leaving 10 bases between the germline ends. CDR3 residues: CATSRDRPEYEQYF. CDR3 DNA sequence: TGTGCCACCAGCAGAGACCGACCTGAATACGAGCAGTACTTC.

The V call is TRBV24-1, the J call TRBJ1-5; D may be TRBD1 (5 bases). This CDR3 spans 20 amino acids. Germline CDR1 KGHDR, CDR2 SFDVKD. V was cut by 4 bases and J by 4 bases, with 28 bases left in between. The CDR3 reads CATSDPPVEGRRGCNQPQHF. CDR3 DNA sequence: TGTGCCACCAGTGACCCCCCGGTGGAGGGGCGCCGGGGTTGTAATCAGCCCCAGCATTTT.

This chain links TRBV5-5 with TRBJ2-7; 11 bases fit TRBD2. V was clipped by 2 bases and J by 4 bases; unmatched bases: 5. CDR3 length: 15 amino acids. Germline V gene lookup returns CDR1 SGHKS and CDR2 YYEKEE (reference sequence). The CDR3 protein is CASSFIAGGSYEQYF. CDR3 coding DNA: TGTGCCAGCAGCTTTATAGCGGGAGGGTCGTACGAGCAGTACTTC.